This T cell receptor beta chain was sequenced for a study of blood T cell repertoires in COVID-19. The method was immunoSEQ multiplex PCR; TCRdb's version includes in-frame clones alone and lacks a portion of them. The sample contains about 270,000 clones, almost 85% of which appear only once. The germline V gene encodes CDR1 LNHDA and CDR2 SQIVND (reference sequence). The CDR3 runs to 15 residues. V shed 6 bases and J 0 bases; nucleotides not matched to a gene: 7. Source material: PBMCs or T cells enriched from blood (not recorded which). This clonotype was obtained from a woman between 45 and 60 years old with acute COVID-19. The chain combines TRBV19 with TRBJ2-7; 8 bases are a match to TRBD1. The CDR3 bases are TGTGCCAGTAGACCCGGGACAGGTAGCTCCTACGAGCAGTACTTC. The encoded protein is CASRPGTGSSYEQYF.